Below are 15 T cell receptor beta chains sequenced from a single sample in a study of graft-versus-host responses after intestinal transplantation. The data were produced by immunoSEQ multiplex PCR, yet TCRdb's version contains in-frame clones alone and is incomplete. This table has roughly 99,000 clones, 87% appearing once. No antigens are known for them. Sequences were derived from unstimulated CD4+ T cells sorted from spleen or lymph node cells, sampled before transplant. Source of these receptors: a human donor who was the organ donor for an intestinal transplant.

V usage is TRBV6-4 and J usage is TRBJ2-3, with D possibly matching TRBD1 (6 bases). CDR1 is MRHNA, CDR2 SNTAGT, per germline. V dropped 6 bases and J dropped 3 bases, with 10 bases sitting between them. CDR3 length: 13 residues. CDR3 nucleotides: TGTGCCAGCAGGAGTACAGGGACAGATACGCAGTATTTT. This encodes CASRSTGTDTQYF.

The table lists this clone with a count of one. The rearrangement joins TRBV2 to TRBJ1-1, with D possibly TRBD1 on 5 matching bases. Trimming stripped 7 bases from V and 1 base from J, with 13 bases between. Germline lookup yields CDR1 SNHLY and CDR2 FYNNEI. The length of the CDR3 is 14 residues. The CDR3 sequence is CASTEGGENTEAFF. CDR3 coding DNA: TGTGCCAGCACCGAGGGAGGGGAGAACACTGAAGCTTTCTTT.

This clone is a singleton in its sample. This chain joins TRBV11-2 and TRBJ1-1; 10 bases align to TRBD1. Germline CDR1 and CDR2: SGHAT and FQNNGV. Unmatched junction bases numbered 3, after V lost 1 base and J lost 7 bases. This CDR3 spans 14 amino acids. The CDR3 sequence: CASSLGQGAIEAFF. For the CDR3, the DNA is TGTGCCAGCAGCTTAGGACAGGGGGCGATTGAAGCTTTCTTT.

In DNA form, the CDR3 reads TGTGCCAGCAGGGTTCGCGGGGGAGGGGGCACAGATACGCAGTATTTT. It translates to CASRVRGGGGTDTQYF. The chain recombines TRBV2 with TRBJ2-3, with TRBD2 identical over 7 bases. Germline CDR1 and CDR2: SNHLY and FYNNEI. The CDR3 runs to 16 residues. With V trimmed by 6 bases and J by 1 base, 10 bases remained unmatched.

This clone was found once. CDR3 sequence reads: CASRRQGINTIYF. CDR3 DNA sequence: TGTGCCAGTAGAAGACAGGGGATCAACACCATATATTTT. This chain uses TRBV19 with TRBJ1-3; TRBD1 matches at 8 bases. The germline V gene has CDR1 LNHDA and CDR2 SQIVND (reference sequence). This CDR3 spans 13 amino acids. V was clipped by 6 bases and J by 7 bases; unmatched bases: 5.

The chain combines TRBV23-1 with TRBJ2-3, with 10 bases aligning to TRBD2. TRBV23-1 is designated an ORF whose function remains uncertain. The ends lost 0 bases at V and 1 base at J; junction bases unmatched: 10. This CDR3 region has 19 residues. CDR3 bases: TGCGCCAGCAGTCAATCCGTTGCAGCGGGAGGGGAGTGCACAGATACGCAGTATTTT. This codes for CASSQSVAAGGECTDTQYF.

The chain links TRBV15 to TRBJ1-5; D ambiguous. CDR3 length: 14 residues. Trimming stripped 1 base from V and 7 bases from J, with 11 bases between. Germline CDR1 reads LNHNV; CDR2 reads YYDKDF (reference sequence). The CDR3 is CATSRAGSGQPQHF. The CDR3, as DNA: TGTGCCACCAGCAGAGCCGGGAGCGGGCAGCCCCAGCATTTT.

The chain employs TRBV13 and TRBJ1-1, with D possibly matching TRBD1 (5 bases). This CDR3 spans 13 amino acids. Trimming removed 2 bases at V and 4 bases at J, with 8 bases between. CDR1 PRHDT and CDR2 FYEKMQ come from the germline V gene (reference sequence). The CDR3, as DNA: TGTGCCAGCAGCTTATTAGGGGCCACTGAAGCTTTCTTT. Translated, it gives CASSLLGATEAFF.

V usage is TRBV5-6 and J usage is TRBJ2-5; no clear D. The J call is uncertain, as TRBJ2-7 better fits the DNA end. The CDR3 spans 13 residues. Germline V lookup: CDR1 SGHDT, CDR2 YYEEEE. The CDR3 protein is CASSLGPRDEQYF. The CDR3 nucleotides are TGTGCCAGCAGCTTGGGGCCCCGGGACGAGCAGTACTTC.

This clone was detected once. The chain joins TRBV6-1 to TRBJ2-2; unclear D gene. V lost 6 bases to trimming and J lost 0 bases, with 8 bases between them. The CDR3 runs to 14 residues. Germline V gives CDR1 MNHNS, CDR2 SASEGT. In DNA, the CDR3 is TGTGCCAGCAGCGCACAGCCGAACACCGGGGAGCTGTTTTTT. Translation gives CASSAQPNTGELFF.

The CDR3 region has the DNA TGCGCCAGCAGCCCGAGAAGTGACAGGGTAGGTGCGCAGTACTTC. Its protein product is CASSPRSDRVGAQYF. The genes are TRBV4-1 and TRBJ2-7, with 7 nucleotides matching TRBD1. Looked up from germline, CDR1 is MGHRA and CDR2 is YSYEKL. The CDR3 runs to 15 residues. V lost 4 bases, J lost 9 bases, and 15 bases stayed unmatched.

J is TRBJ1-1 and V is TRBV11-2; no definite D call. In germline, CDR1 is SGHAT, CDR2 FQNNGV. The CDR3 is made up of 13 amino acids. With 3 bases removed from V and 0 bases from J, the gap between germline ends came to 5 bases. The CDR3 DNA sequence: TGTGCCAGCAGCTTGACCATGAACACTGAAGCTTTCTTT. It yields the protein CASSLTMNTEAFF. The entire variable domain, with the rest obtained from reference TRBV11-2 and TRBJ1-1, is as follows: EAGVAQSPRYKIIEKRQSVAFWCNPISGHATLYWYQQILGQGPKLLIQFQNNGVVDDSQLPKDRFSAERLKGVDSTLKIQPAKLEDSAVYLCASSLTMNTEAFFGQGTRLTVV.

J is TRBJ1-4 and V is TRBV21-1; the table calls TRBD1, which could not be checked here. TRBV21-1 is a listed pseudogene. The CDR3 consists of 15 residues. The CDR3 sequence is CASSNPTGFGEKLFF. CDR3 sequence (DNA): TGTGCCAGCAGCAACCCGACAGGATTTGGTGAAAAACTGTTTTTT.

This chain links TRBV5-1 with TRBJ1-1; 7 bases are a match to TRBD1. This CDR3 spans 14 amino acids. Germline V lookup: CDR1 SGHRS, CDR2 YFSETQ. V was clipped by 3 bases and J by 0 bases; unmatched bases: 2. CDR3 nucleotide sequence: TGCGCCAGCAGCTCGGGACAGCTGAACACTGAAGCTTTCTTT. This gives the protein CASSSGQLNTEAFF.

This clone was seen a single time. The rearrangement uses TRBV4-1 and TRBJ1-1; 8 bases agree with TRBD1. The CDR3 extends over 16 amino acids. The junction had 6 bases not matched to a gene; V was cut back by 3 bases and J by 0 bases. Looked up from germline, CDR1 is MGHRA and CDR2 is YSYEKL. The DNA for the CDR3 is TGCGCCAGCAGCCACCGTAGGGACAGGATGAACACTGAAGCTTTCTTT. Its translation: CASSHRRDRMNTEAFF.